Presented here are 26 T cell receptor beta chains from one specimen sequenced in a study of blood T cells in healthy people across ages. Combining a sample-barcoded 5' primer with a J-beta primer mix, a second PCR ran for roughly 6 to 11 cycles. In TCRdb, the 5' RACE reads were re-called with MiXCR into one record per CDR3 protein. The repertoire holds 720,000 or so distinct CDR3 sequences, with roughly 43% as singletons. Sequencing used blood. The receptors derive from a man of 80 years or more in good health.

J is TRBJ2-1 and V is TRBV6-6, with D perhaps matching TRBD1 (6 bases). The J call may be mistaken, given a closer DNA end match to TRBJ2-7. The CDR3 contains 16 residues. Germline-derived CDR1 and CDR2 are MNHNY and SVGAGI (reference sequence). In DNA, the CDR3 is TGTGCCAGCAGAGCCCAGACAGGAGCCTCCTACAATGAGCAGTACTTC. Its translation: CASRAQTGASYNEQYF.

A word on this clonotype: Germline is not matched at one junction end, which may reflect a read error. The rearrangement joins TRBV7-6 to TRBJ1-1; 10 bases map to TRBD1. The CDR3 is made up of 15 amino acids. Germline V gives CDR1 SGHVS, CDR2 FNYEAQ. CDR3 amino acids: CASSPHQRQGAETFF. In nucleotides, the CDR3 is TGTGCCAGCAGCCCACATCAACGACAGGGGGCTGAAACTTTCTTT.

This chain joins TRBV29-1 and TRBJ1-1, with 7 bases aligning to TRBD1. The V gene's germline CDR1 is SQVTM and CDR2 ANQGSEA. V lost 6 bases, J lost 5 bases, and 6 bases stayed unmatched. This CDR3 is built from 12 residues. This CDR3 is CSVSDRVTEAFF. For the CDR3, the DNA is TGCAGCGTCTCTGACAGGGTGACTGAAGCTTTCTTT.

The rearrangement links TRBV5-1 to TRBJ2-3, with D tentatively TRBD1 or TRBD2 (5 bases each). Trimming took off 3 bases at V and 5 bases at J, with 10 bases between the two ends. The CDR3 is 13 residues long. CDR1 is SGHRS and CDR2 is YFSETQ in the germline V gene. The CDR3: CASSSLGVDTQYF. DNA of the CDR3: TGCGCCAGCAGCTCCCTGGGGGTAGATACGCAGTATTTT.

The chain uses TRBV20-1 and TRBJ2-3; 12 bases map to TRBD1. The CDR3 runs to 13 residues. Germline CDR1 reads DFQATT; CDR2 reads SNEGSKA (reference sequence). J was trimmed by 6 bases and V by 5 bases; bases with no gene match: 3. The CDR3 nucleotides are TGCAGTGCTGGGACAGGGGGCATCGATACGCAGTATTTT. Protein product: CSAGTGGIDTQYF.

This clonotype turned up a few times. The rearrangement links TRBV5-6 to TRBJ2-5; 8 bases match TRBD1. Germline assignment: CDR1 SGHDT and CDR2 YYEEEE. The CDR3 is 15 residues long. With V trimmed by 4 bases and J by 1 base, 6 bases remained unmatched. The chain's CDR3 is CASSQPDRGQETQYF. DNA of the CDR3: TGTGCCAGCAGCCAACCCGACAGGGGCCAAGAGACCCAGTACTTC.

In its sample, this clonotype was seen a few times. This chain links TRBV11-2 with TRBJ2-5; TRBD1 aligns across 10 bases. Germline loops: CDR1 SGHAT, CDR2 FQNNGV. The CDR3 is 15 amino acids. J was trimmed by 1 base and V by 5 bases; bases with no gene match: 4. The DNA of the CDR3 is TGTGCCAGCAGCCGGGACAGGGGCACCCAAGAGACCCAGTACTTC. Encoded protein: CASSRDRGTQETQYF.

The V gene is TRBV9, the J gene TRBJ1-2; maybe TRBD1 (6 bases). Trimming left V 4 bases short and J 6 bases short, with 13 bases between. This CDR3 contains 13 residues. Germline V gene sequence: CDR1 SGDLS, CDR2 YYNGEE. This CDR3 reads CASSTGFPNGYTF. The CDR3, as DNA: TGTGCCAGCAGCACAGGGTTTCCAAATGGCTACACCTTC.

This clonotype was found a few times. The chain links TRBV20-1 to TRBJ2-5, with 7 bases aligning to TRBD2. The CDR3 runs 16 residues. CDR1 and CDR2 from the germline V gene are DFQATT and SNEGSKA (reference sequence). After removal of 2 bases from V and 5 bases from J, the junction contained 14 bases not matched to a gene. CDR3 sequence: CSARLLPGTMMETQYF. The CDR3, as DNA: TGCAGTGCTAGACTCCTACCCGGGACTATGATGGAGACCCAGTACTTC.

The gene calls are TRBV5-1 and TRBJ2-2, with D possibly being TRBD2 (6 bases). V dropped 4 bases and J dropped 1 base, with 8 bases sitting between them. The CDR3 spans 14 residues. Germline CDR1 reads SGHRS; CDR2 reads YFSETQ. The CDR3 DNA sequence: TGCGCCAGCAGCCCCGGGGGGAACACCGGGGAGCTGTTTTTT. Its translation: CASSPGGNTGELFF.

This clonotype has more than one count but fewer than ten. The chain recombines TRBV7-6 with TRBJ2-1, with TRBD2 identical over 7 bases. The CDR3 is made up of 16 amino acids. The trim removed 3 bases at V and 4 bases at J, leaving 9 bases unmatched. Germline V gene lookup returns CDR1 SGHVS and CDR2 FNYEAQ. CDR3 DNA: TGTGCCAGCAGCTTTACAGCGGGGCGGTTATACAATGAGCAGTTCTTC. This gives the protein CASSFTAGRLYNEQFF.

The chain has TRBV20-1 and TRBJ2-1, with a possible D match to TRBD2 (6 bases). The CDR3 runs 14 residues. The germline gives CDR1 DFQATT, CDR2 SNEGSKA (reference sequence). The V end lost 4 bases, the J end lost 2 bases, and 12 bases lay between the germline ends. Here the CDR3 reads CSATTGRTYNEQFF. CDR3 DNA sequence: TGCAGTGCTACCACCGGGAGAACCTACAATGAGCAGTTCTTC.

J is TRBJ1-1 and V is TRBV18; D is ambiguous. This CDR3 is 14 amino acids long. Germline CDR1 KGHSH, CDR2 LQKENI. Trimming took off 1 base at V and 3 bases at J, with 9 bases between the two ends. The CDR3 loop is CASSPQQLDTEAFF. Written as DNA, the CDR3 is TGTGCCAGCTCACCACAGCAATTGGACACTGAAGCTTTCTTT.

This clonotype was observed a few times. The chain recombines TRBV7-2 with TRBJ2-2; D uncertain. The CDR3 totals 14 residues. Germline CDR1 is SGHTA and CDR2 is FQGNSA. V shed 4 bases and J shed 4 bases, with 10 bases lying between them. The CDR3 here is CASSSTAPTGELFF. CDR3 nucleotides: TGTGCCAGCAGCTCGACCGCCCCCACCGGGGAGCTGTTTTTT.

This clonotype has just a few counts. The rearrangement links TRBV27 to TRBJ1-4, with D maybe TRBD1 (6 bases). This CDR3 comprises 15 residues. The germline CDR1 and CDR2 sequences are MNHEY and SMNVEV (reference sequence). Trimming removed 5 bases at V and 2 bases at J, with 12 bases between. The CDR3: CASSPGGGTNEKLFF. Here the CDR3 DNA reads TGTGCCAGCAGTCCTGGAGGGGGGACTAATGAAAAACTGTTTTTT.

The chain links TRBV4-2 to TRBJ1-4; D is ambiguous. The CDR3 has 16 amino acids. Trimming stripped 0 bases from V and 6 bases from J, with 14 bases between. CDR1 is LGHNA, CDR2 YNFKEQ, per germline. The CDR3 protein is CASSQDPSIGYEKLFF. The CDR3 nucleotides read TGTGCCAGCAGCCAAGATCCATCCATAGGATATGAAAAACTGTTTTTT.

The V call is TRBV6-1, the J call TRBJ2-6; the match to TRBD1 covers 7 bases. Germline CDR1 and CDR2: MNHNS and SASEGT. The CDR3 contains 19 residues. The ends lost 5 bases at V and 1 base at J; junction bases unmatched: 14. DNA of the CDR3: TGTGCCAGCAGTAGTCGCTTGGGACAGCAACTGTCTGGGGCCAACGTCCTGACTTTC. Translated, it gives CASSSRLGQQLSGANVLTF.

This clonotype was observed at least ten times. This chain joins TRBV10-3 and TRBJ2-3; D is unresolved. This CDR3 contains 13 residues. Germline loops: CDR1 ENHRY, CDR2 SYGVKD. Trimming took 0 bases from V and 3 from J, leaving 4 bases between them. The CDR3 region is CAISESITDTQYF. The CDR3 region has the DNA TGTGCCATCAGTGAGTCGATTACAGATACGCAGTATTTT.

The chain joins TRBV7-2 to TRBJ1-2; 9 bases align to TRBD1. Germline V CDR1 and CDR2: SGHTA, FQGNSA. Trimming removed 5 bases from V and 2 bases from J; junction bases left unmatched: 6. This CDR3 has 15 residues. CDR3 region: CASSRRDRANYGYTF. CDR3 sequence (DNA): TGTGCCAGCAGCCGACGGGACAGGGCAAACTATGGCTACACCTTC. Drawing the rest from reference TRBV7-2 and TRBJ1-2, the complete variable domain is GAGVSQSPSNKVTEKGKDVELRCDPISGHTALYWYRQSLGQGLEFLIYFQGNSAPDKSGLPSDRFSAERTGGSVSTLTIQRTQQEDSAVYLCASSRRDRANYGYTFGSGTRLTVV.

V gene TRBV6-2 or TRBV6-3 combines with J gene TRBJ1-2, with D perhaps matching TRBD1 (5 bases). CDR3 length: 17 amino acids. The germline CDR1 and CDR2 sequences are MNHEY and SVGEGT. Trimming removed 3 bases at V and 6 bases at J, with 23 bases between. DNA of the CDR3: TGTGCCAGCAGTTATCCCGGCAGAGGGGCCGGTGTAAATGGCTACACCTTC. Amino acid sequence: CASSYPGRGAGVNGYTF.

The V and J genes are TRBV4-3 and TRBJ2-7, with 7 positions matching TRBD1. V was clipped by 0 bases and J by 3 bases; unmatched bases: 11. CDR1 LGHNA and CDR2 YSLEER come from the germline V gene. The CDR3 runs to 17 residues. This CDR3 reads CASSQDESRTGGYEQYF. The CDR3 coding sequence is TGCGCCAGCAGCCAAGATGAGTCTCGGACAGGAGGCTACGAGCAGTACTTC.

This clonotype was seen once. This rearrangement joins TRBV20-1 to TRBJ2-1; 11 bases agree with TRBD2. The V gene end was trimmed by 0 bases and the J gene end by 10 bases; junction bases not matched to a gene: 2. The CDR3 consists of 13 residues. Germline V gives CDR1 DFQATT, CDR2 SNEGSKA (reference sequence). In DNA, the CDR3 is TGCAGTGCTAGAGACCGACTAGCGGGAGAGCAGTTCTTC. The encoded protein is CSARDRLAGEQFF.

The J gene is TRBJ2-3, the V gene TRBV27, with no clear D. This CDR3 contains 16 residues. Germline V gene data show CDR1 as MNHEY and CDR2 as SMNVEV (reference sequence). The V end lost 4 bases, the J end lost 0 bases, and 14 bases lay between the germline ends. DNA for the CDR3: TGTGCCAGCAGTTCTACCCGCCTAACTAGCACAGATACGCAGTATTTT. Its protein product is CASSSTRLTSTDTQYF.

DNA for the CDR3: TGTGCCAGCAGCCGTAGCGGGACCCAAGCCAAAAACATTCAGTACTTC. This translates into CASSRSGTQAKNIQYF. The chain has TRBV3-1 and TRBJ2-4; 8 nucleotides line up with TRBD2. Germline V gene lookup returns CDR1 LGHDT and CDR2 YNNKEL (reference sequence). The CDR3 runs to 16 residues. Trimming took 4 bases from V and 0 from J; bases not matched to a gene: 5.

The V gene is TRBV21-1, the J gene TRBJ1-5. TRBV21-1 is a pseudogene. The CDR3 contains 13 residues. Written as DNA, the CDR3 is TGTGCCAGCTGGGGCTATAGCAATCAGCCCCAGCATTTT. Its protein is CASWGYSNQPQHF.

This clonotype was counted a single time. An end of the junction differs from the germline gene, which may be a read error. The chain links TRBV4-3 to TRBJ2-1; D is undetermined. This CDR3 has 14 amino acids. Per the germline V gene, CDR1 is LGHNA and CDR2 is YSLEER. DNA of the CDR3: TGCGCCAGCAGCCAGACCGAACGAAGCAATGGGCAGTTCTTC. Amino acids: CASSQTERSNGQFF.